This TCR beta chain was identified during a study of Ad26.COV2.S vaccination and SARS-CoV-2 variants. As for the study in general: Participant was drawn from the COV1001 Ad26.COV2.S trial arm.

Treatment defined: about 20 received Ad26.COV2.S at low or high dose, single or two shots; a few received placebo; per-sample allocation not given. The study sampled participants on day 63 after the first vaccine or placebo injection. V gave up 0 bases and J gave up 4 bases, with 19 bases separating them. The CDR3 loop spans 17 amino acids. Germline-derived CDR1 and CDR2 are MGHDK and SYGVNS. Data came from immunoSEQ multiplex PCR; TCRdb stores just in-frame clones and leaves some out. Of some 640,000 clones listed, about 89% are singletons. This chain uses TRBV25-1 with TRBJ2-7; D is unclear. The origin of this receptor is a person aged 18-65 years who received the Ad26.COV2.S COVID-19 vaccine or a placebo. Source: peripheral blood, taken in a trial of Ad26.COV2.S vaccine versus placebo. The CDR3 protein is CASSEYFPPQAEYEQYF. CDR3 DNA sequence: TGTGCCAGCAGTGAATACTTCCCCCCCCAGGCGGAGTACGAGCAGTACTTC.